This TCR beta chain was retrieved from a study of Graves' ophthalmopathy and Graves' hyperthyroidism. The authors defined stable hyperthyroidism as no ophthalmopathy within 18 months of follow-up. Enrolled hyperthyroidism patients had a new diagnosis, a duration under 2 months, and an age of 18 to 65. PBMCs originated in less than 11 ml of fresh peripheral blood. The study, taken as a whole, reports: Sensitivity reached roughly 70% and specificity approximately 78% when the model predicted ophthalmopathy progression.

Amplified material comprised TCR beta CDR3 regions derived from RNA transcripts. HTBI-primed RT-PCR formed the first round, and a multiplex PCR formed the second. One entry per CDR3 protein, called by TCRdb with MiXCR from the multiplex PCR reads. The repertoire consists of roughly 420,000 distinct CDR3 sequences, with around a fifth occurring once and the leading ten covering under 3.5%. This clonotype was detected ten times or more. Antigen unknown. J lost 4 bases, V lost 0 bases, and 3 bases had no gene match. This CDR3 contains 16 residues. What was sequenced was peripheral blood. The rearrangement joins TRBV12-3 or TRBV12-4 to TRBJ2-7, with TRBD2 identical over 13 bases. This TCR came from a woman under 30 with stable Graves' hyperthyroidism. In DNA, the CDR3 is TGTGCCAGCAGTTTAGCCCGGACTAGCGGGAGATACGAGCAGTACTTC. Protein sequence: CASSLARTSGRYEQYF.